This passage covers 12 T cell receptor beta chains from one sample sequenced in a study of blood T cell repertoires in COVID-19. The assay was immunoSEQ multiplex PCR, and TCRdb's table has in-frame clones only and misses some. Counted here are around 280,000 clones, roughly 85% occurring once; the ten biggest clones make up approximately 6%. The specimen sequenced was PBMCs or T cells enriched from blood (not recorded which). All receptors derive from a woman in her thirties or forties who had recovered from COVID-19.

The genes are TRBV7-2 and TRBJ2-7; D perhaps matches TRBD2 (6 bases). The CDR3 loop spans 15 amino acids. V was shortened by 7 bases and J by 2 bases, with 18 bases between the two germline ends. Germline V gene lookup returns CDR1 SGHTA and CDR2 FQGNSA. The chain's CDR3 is CASTLSPAGPYEQYF. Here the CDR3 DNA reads TGTGCCAGCACCCTTAGCCCCGCGGGACCCTACGAGCAGTACTTC.

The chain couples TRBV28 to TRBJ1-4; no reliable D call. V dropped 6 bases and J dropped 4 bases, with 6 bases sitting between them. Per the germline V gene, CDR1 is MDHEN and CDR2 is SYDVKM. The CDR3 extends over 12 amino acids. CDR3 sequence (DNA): TGTGCCAGCAGCAGAATTAATGAAAAACTGTTTTTT. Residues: CASSRINEKLFF.

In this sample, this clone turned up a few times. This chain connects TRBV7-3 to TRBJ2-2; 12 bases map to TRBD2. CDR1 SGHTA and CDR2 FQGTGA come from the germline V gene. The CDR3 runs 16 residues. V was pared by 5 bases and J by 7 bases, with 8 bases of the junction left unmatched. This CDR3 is CASSPRTSGMGGELFF. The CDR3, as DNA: TGTGCCAGCAGCCCCCGGACTAGCGGGATGGGCGGGGAGCTGTTTTTT.

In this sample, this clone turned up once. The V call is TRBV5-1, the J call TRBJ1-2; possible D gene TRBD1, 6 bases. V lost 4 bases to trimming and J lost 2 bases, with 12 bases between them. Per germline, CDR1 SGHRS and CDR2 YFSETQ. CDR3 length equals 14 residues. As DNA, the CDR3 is TGCGCCAGCAGCCCTTACAGGGAGAACTATGGCTACACCTTC. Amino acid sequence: CASSPYRENYGYTF.

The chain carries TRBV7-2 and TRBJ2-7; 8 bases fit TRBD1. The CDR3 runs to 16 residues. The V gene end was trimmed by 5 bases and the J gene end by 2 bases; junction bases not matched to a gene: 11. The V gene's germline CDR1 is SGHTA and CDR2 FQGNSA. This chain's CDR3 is CASSIPRGRLPYEQYF. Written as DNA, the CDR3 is TGTGCCAGCAGCATCCCCAGGGGGCGTCTACCCTACGAGCAGTACTTC.

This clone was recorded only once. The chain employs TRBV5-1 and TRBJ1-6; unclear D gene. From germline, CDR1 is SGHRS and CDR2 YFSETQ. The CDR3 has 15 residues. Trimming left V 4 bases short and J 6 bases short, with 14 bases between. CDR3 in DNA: TGCGCCAGCAGCCTGGTCGGGGTCTCTAATTCACCCCTCCACTTT. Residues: CASSLVGVSNSPLHF.

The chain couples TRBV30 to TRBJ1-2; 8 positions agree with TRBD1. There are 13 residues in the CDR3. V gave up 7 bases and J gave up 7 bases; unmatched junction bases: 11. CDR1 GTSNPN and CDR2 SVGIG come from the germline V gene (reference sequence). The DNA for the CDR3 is TGTGCCTCGAGGGCCCGACAGGGGCCTGGCTACACCTTC. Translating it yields CASRARQGPGYTF. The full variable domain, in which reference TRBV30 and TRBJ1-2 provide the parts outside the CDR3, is SQTIHQWPATLVQPVGSPLSLECTVEGTSNPNLYWYRQAAGRGLQLLFYSVGIGQISSEVPQNLSASRPQDRQFILSSKKLLLSDSGFYLCASRARQGPGYTFGSGTRLTVV.

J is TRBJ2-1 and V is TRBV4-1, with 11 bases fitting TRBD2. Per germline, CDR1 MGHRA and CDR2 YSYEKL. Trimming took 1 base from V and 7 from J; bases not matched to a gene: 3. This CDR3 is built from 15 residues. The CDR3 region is CASSQGRLAGNEQFF. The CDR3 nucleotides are TGCGCCAGCAGCCAAGGCCGACTAGCGGGAAATGAGCAGTTCTTC.

CDR3 sequence reads: CASSSVLAGAVRPVDTQYF. Here the CDR3 DNA reads TGTGCCAGTAGTTCTGTTCTAGCGGGCGCCGTACGACCGGTAGATACGCAGTATTTT. This rearrangement joins TRBV19 to TRBJ2-3; 8 bases line up with TRBD2. Germline V gene lookup returns CDR1 LNHDA and CDR2 SQIVND (reference sequence). The trim removed 5 bases at V and 5 bases at J, leaving 21 bases unmatched. The CDR3 sequence is 19 residues long.

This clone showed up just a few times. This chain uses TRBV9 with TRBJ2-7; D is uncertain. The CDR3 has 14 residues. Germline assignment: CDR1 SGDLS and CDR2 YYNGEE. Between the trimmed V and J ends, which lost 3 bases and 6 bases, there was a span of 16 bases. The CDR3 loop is CASSGGLALSEQYF. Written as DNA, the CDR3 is TGTGCCAGCAGCGGAGGATTGGCGTTGAGCGAGCAGTACTTC.

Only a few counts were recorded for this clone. The CDR3 is CASSTPPGLAGLPYEQYF. The CDR3 DNA reads as TGTGCCAGCAGCACCCCGCCCGGACTAGCGGGTTTACCCTACGAGCAGTACTTC. The rearrangement uses TRBV21-1 and TRBJ2-7; the listed D gene, TRBD2, was not tested against the DNA. TRBV21-1 is a pseudogene locus. The CDR3 length is 18 residues.

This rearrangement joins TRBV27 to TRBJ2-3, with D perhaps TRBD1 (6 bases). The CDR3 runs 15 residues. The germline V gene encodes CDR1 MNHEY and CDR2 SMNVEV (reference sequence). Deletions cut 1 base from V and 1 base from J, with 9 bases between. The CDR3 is CASSLLGGGTDTQYF. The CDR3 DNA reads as TGTGCCAGCAGTTTATTAGGGGGTGGCACAGATACGCAGTATTTT.